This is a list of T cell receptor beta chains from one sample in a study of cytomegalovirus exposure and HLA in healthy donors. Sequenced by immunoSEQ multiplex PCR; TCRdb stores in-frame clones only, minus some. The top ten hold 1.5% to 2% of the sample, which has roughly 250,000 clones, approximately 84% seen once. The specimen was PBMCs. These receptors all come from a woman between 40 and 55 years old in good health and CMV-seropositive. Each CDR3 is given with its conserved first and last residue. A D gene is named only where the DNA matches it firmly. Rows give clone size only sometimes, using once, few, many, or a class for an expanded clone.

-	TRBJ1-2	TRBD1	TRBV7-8	CASSLGGPRDRDTF	TGTGCCAGCAGCTTAGGGGGTCCCCGCGACAGGGACACCTTC
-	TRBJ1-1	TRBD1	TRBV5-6	CASDLGQGVTEAFF	TGTGCCAGCGACCTGGGACAGGGGGTCACTGAAGCTTTCTTT
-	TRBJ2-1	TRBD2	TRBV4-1	CASSQKSGNDYNEQFF	TGCGCCAGCAGCCAAAAAAGCGGGAACGACTACAATGAGCAGTTCTTC
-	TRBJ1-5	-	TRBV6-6	CASSYLLLNQPQHF	TGTGCCAGCAGTTACTTACTTCTTAATCAGCCCCAGCATTTT
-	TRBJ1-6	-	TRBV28	CASSPTGTNSPLHF	TGTGCCAGCAGTCCAACAGGGACTAATTCACCCCTCCACTTT
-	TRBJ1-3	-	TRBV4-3	CASSQGGGDQAGNTIYF	TGCGCCAGCAGCCAAGGGGGAGGGGACCAGGCTGGAAACACCATATATTTT
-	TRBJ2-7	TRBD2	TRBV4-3	CASSQGRGSYEQYF	TGCGCCAGCAGCCAAGGGCGGGGGTCCTACGAGCAGTACTTC
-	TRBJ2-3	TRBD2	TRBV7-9	CASSLSGKDTDTQYF	TGTGCCAGCAGCTTAAGCGGGAAGGACACAGATACGCAGTATTTT
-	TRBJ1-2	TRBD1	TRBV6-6	CASSFRDREHGYTF	TGTGCCAGCAGTTTTCGGGACAGGGAGCATGGCTACACCTTC
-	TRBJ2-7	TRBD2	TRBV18	CASSPWAAEMTGGPRPYEQYF	TGTGCCAGCTCACCGTGGGCCGCAGAAATGACGGGAGGGCCCAGACCCTACGAGCAGTACTTC
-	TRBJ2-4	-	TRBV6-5	CASRGWGNIQYF	TGTGCCAGCCGGGGGTGGGGGAACATTCAGTACTTC
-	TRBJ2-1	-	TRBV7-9	CASRGGLARDEQFF	TGTGCCAGCAGAGGAGGCCTAGCTAGGGATGAGCAGTTCTTC
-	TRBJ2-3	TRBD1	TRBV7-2	CASSMDRGVDTQYF	TGTGCCAGCAGCATGGACAGGGGAGTAGATACGCAGTATTTT
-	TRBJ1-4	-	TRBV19	CAIGGTANEKLFF	TGTGCCATTGGGGGGACGGCTAATGAAAAACTGTTTTTT
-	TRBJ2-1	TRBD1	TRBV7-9	CASSPGQGFDEQFF	TGTGCCAGCAGCCCGGGACAGGGGTTTGATGAGCAGTTCTTC
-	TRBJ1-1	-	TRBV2	CASSDQGHTEAFF	TGTGCCAGCAGTGATCAGGGGCACACTGAAGCTTTCTTT
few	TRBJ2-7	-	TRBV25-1	CASSELDREQQYF	TGTGCCAGCAGTGAACTGGACCGGGAGCAGCAGTACTTC
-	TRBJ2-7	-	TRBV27	CASSLLQRAYEQYF	TGTGCCAGCAGTTTACTCCAGCGGGCCTACGAGCAGTACTTC
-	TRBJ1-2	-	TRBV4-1	CASSQGGASGYTF	TGCGCCAGCAGCCAGGGAGGGGCTTCTGGCTACACCTTC
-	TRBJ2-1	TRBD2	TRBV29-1	CSGSGTSGRGGYNEQFF	TGCAGCGGCTCCGGGACTAGCGGGAGGGGAGGCTACAATGAGCAGTTCTTC
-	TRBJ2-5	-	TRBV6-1	CASSEKGETQYF	TGTGCCAGCAGTGAAAAGGGGGAGACCCAGTACTTC
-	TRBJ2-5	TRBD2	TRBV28	CASSLGTGRGETQYF	TGTGCCAGCAGTTTAGGTACGGGGAGGGGAGAGACCCAGTACTTC
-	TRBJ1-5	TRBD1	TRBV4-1	CASSQNTGTGSNQPQHF	TGCGCCAGCAGCCAAAATACCGGGACAGGGAGCAATCAGCCCCAGCATTTT
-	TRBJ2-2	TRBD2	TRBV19	CASRPGTSENTGELFF	TGTGCCAGTAGACCAGGGACTAGCGAGAACACCGGGGAGCTGTTTTTT
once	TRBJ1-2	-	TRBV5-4	CASSDGSYGYTF	TGTGCCAGCAGCGACGGGAGTTATGGCTACACCTTC
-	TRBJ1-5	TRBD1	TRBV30	CAWSEDRGGNQPQHF	TGTGCCTGGAGTGAGGACAGGGGAGGGAATCAGCCCCAGCATTTT
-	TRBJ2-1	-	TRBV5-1	CASSLAPGIDEQFF	TGCGCCAGCAGCTTGGCTCCAGGGATTGATGAGCAGTTCTTC
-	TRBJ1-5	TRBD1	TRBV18	CASSQGQGGQPQHF	TGTGCCAGCTCACAGGGACAGGGTGGCCAGCCCCAGCATTTT
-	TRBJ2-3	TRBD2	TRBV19	CASSNQAGNLAF	TGTGCCAGTAGTAATCAAGCGGGAAACTTGGCGTTT
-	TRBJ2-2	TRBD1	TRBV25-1	CASSGTGNTGELFF	TGTGCCAGCAGTGGGACAGGAAACACCGGGGAGCTGTTTTTT
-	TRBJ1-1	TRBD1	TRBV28	CASSIGQGNWAGKRAFF	TGTGCCAGCAGCATCGGACAGGGGAATTGGGCGGGCAAGCGAGCTTTCTTT
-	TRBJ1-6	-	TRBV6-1	CASSQQGSRSPLHF	TGTGCCAGCAGTCAACAGGGTAGTAGATCACCCCTCCACTTT
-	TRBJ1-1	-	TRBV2	CASSQTERRNTEAFF	TGTGCCAGCAGTCAGACCGAGCGTAGGAACACTGAAGCTTTCTTT
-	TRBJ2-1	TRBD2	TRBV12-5	CASGLGSGSGNEQFF	TGTGCTAGTGGTTTGGGTAGCGGGAGTGGGAATGAGCAGTTCTTC